Listed here is a single TCR beta chain. Its antigen target is currently unknown. The input lacks base qualities; no much larger clone sits a single base away. The data are from a study of T cell responses to AZD1222 COVID-19 vaccine (dated by TCRdb to the early 2020s). Some background on the complete study: AZD1222 recipients given second doses at about 4 weeks or at about 12 weeks were pooled, since spike-specific TCR depth and breadth were not found to differ between the two schedules. Trial participants were enrolled into age subgroups of 18-55, 56-69 and 70-plus years, which contained around 140, 26 and 57 TCR-sequenced participants, respectively. TCR sequencing covered more than 230 trial participants: 200 to 220 given two doses of AZD1222 and about 26 given two doses of MenACWY control vaccine. Overall study outcomes, separate from this receptor: After two AZD1222 doses, spike-specific TCR breadth and depth were significantly higher than at day 0 and than in MenACWY recipients. In the small 56-69-year group, the increase in depth fell short of significance, most likely because of low power. Nearly half of unique spike-specific TCRs reportedly recognized epitopes outside regions mutated in the B.1.351 and B.1.1.7 variants. No day 14 peak-response samples were available, so repertoires were characterized only after the peak T cell response. Conclusions about previously exposed vaccinees are limited because only five to seven AZD1222 recipients were SARS-CoV-2 seropositive at baseline. CD4 TCRs associated with the vaccine covered the entire spike protein, and the dominant responses were in regions 160-218 and 743-854. Participants were mostly white British and included more females than males, and it was suggested by the authors that clonal diversity may have been underestimated.

V lost 0 bases and J lost 2 bases, and the count of bases not matched to a germline gene is 2. The CDR3, from cysteine to phenylalanine, totals 15 residues. Only CDR3 DNA is held: 45 bases, read in frame from base 1. Based on the germline V gene, the CDR1 and CDR2 sequences are SGDLS and YYNGEE. The CDR3 regions of human TCRbeta chains were subjected to immunosequencing. The authors processed their data as follows. TCRs in the repertoires were compared against a reference library of SARS-CoV-2-specific TCRs that had been generated with the MIRA antigen-specificity platform. Breadth was defined as the fraction of unique TCRs that were SARS-CoV-2-associated. Depth was defined as the fraction of total T cells that were SARS-CoV-2-associated. Each spike-specific TCR was assigned to its reactive spike region and to a CD4 or CD8 class using the MIRA data. Log10-transformed breadth and depth values were compared by one-way ANOVA with Sidak's multiple comparisons tests. TCRdb limited this immuneACCESS table to in-frame rearrangements with V and J called. A share of clones is missing; checked studies link under half to unresolved V genes, and the rest is unexplained. That table supplies the V and J calls and clone size; D and trimming were determined from the DNA. Recorded for this sample are approximately 100,000 clones; 90% of them occurred a single time. The top ten hold approximately 1.3% of the sample.

According to the study, the label for this sample's time point signals: baseline before first vaccination. Samples from vaccinated people were obtained from the UK trials COV001 and COV002, which included a single-blind randomized controlled phase 2/3 trial of AZD1222 (ChAdOx1 nCoV-19) in healthy adults. For TCRbeta chain sequencing, PBMC samples were collected from trial participants at day 0 and at day 28 after the second dose. The sequence links TRBV9 to TRBJ1-3, and 7 junction bases match TRBD1. The source is an adult in good health. Sample: peripheral blood, taken on day 0 of AZD1222 vaccination. For the CDR3, the sequence is CASSVEDRAGNTIYF. The bases are TGTGCCAGCAGCGTAGAAGACAGGGCTGGAAACACCATATATTTT.